This T cell receptor beta chain was sequenced during a study of T cell responses to AZD1222 COVID-19 vaccine. Overall study context: Samples with a second dose at about 4 or about 12 weeks were pooled together.

Trimming took 4 bases from V and 0 from J; bases not matched to a gene: 3. This CDR3 contains 16 residues. The germline V gene has CDR1 KGHDR and CDR2 SFDVKD. Findings and limits, study-wide: Recipients of AZD1222 seropositive at baseline numbered only five or six. Possibly, clonal diversity was underestimated; donors were largely white British and included more females. At 160-218 and 743-854, vaccine-associated CD4 TCRs were dominant, and they spanned spike.

Concerning this clone itself: The antigen is not known.

Profiling relied on immunoSEQ multiplex PCR, and the TCRdb table lists in-frame clones only, not all of them. The sample records 140,000 to 150,000 clones, around 88% being singletons. The sample here was peripheral blood, taken on day 0 of AZD1222 vaccination. The chain couples TRBV24-1 to TRBJ2-1; 9 nucleotides agree with TRBD1. The clonotype comes from an adult in good health. CDR3 nucleotides: TGTGCCACCAGTGAACAGGGGGCGAGCTCCTACAATGAGCAGTTCTTC. It codes for CATSEQGASSYNEQFF.